The 19 T cell receptor beta chains presented below share a single source sample, sequenced in a study of PD-L1 blockade in urothelial cancer (dated 2017 in TCRdb). Library generation was performed with the immunoSEQ multiplex PCR assay. TCRdb holds this immuneACCESS table with in-frame rearrangements only. Some clones are missing; in checked studies, unresolved V genes explain under half, and the rest has no known cause. This sample holds more than 30,000 clones; 75% to 85% were observed only once. The ten largest clones capture around 30% of the sample. This sample comprised PBMCs, obtained around atezolizumab (anti-PD-L1) treatment. All receptors come from a man between 60 and 75 years old with urothelial cancer.

The rearrangement links TRBV5-4 to TRBJ2-7, with 8 bases lining up with TRBD1. V trimming: 3 bases; J trimming: 5 bases; junction bases outside the gene matches: 10. Looked up from germline, CDR1 is SGHNT and CDR2 is YYREEE (reference sequence). This CDR3 has 15 amino acids. The CDR3 sequence is CASSSISGQGNEQYF. CDR3 DNA sequence: TGTGCCAGCAGCTCGATATCCGGACAGGGAAACGAGCAGTACTTC.

This clone came up once. The chain couples TRBV6-4 to TRBJ1-1; possibly TRBD1 for D (5 bases). V lost 4 bases to trimming and J lost 2 bases, with 14 bases between them. From germline, CDR1 is MRHNA and CDR2 SNTAGT. CDR3 length equals 15 residues. CDR3 bases: TGTGCCAGCAGTGTTGGAGGGGTGGGTAACACTGAAGCTTTCTTT. Protein: CASSVGGVGNTEAFF.

The genes are TRBV19 and TRBJ2-1, with 10 bases aligning to TRBD1. The CDR3 length is 14 residues. CDR1 is LNHDA, CDR2 SQIVND, per germline (reference sequence). The J segment lost 6 bases and the V segment lost 5 bases, leaving 4 bases of the junction unmatched. The CDR3 DNA reads TGTGCCAGTAGTGGACAGGGGGAAATCAATGAGCAGTTCTTC. This sequence encodes CASSGQGEINEQFF.

V gene TRBV7-9 combines with J gene TRBJ2-3; TRBD2 matches 11 bases. Looked up from germline, CDR1 is SEHNR and CDR2 is FQNEAQ (reference sequence). The length of the CDR3 is 16 residues. J was trimmed by 3 bases and V by 1 base; bases with no gene match: 3. The CDR3 DNA reads TGTGCCAGCAGCTTAGAACTAGCGGGAGTGACAGATACGCAGTATTTT. The encoded protein is CASSLELAGVTDTQYF.

This chain links TRBV7-2 with TRBJ2-3; 10 bases agree with TRBD2. The germline gives CDR1 SGHTA, CDR2 FQGNSA. V trimming: 4 bases; J trimming: 2 bases; junction bases outside the gene matches: 9. There are 17 residues in the CDR3. The CDR3 loop is CASSWGFSGGATDTQYF. The DNA for the CDR3 is TGTGCCAGCAGCTGGGGGTTCAGCGGGGGGGCCACAGATACGCAGTATTTT. Looking up the rest from reference TRBV7-2 and TRBJ2-3 gives the full variable domain: GAGVSQSPSNKVTEKGKDVELRCDPISGHTALYWYRQSLGQGLEFLIYFQGNSAPDKSGLPSDRFSAERTGGSVSTLTIQRTQQEDSAVYLCASSWGFSGGATDTQYFGPGTRLTVL.

The rearrangement links TRBV11-2 to TRBJ2-5; tentatively, D is TRBD2 (5 bases). Germline CDR1 and CDR2: SGHAT and FQNNGV. The CDR3 is 15 amino acids. Trimming cost V 4 bases and J 4 bases, with 16 bases left between them. CDR3 region: CASSSGRLRGETQYF. DNA of the CDR3: TGTGCCAGCAGCTCCGGGCGACTCCGGGGAGAGACCCAGTACTTC. The full variable domain, completed using reference TRBV11-2 and TRBJ2-5, is EAGVAQSPRYKIIEKRQSVAFWCNPISGHATLYWYQQILGQGPKLLIQFQNNGVVDDSQLPKDRFSAERLKGVDSTLKIQPAKLEDSAVYLCASSSGRLRGETQYFGPGTRLLVL.

The chain has TRBV5-6 and TRBJ2-1; TRBD2 matches 9 bases. The CDR3 is made up of 15 amino acids. The J segment lost 4 bases and the V segment lost 7 bases, leaving 9 bases of the junction unmatched. Germline V gene lookup returns CDR1 SGHDT and CDR2 YYEEEE. This CDR3 is CASYKETSGYNEQFF. Here the CDR3 DNA reads TGTGCCAGCTATAAGGAGACTAGCGGATACAATGAGCAGTTCTTC.

This clone was observed a few times. The chain recombines TRBV5-1 with TRBJ2-2; 7 nucleotides match TRBD1. The V gene end was trimmed by 1 base and the J gene end by 2 bases; junction bases not matched to a gene: 2. The CDR3 consists of 15 residues. From germline, CDR1 is SGHRS and CDR2 YFSETQ. CDR3 loop: CASSLTGVNTGELFF. CDR3 DNA sequence: TGCGCCAGCAGCTTGACAGGGGTAAACACCGGGGAGCTGTTTTTT. Complete variable domain (other parts from reference TRBV5-1 and TRBJ2-2): KAGVTQTPRYLIKTRGQQVTLSCSPISGHRSVSWYQQTPGQGLQFLFEYFSETQRNKGNFPGRFSGRQFSNSRSEMNVSTLELGDSALYLCASSLTGVNTGELFFGEGSRLTVL.

The chain couples TRBV18 to TRBJ1-4; no definite D call. The germline V and J ends were trimmed by 6 bases and 7 bases, with 12 bases remaining between them. Germline V gene lookup returns CDR1 KGHSH and CDR2 LQKENI. The CDR3 totals 13 residues. The CDR3, as DNA: TGTGCCAGCTCCCCTGCGGCGGGTGAAAAACTGTTTTTT. It codes for CASSPAAGEKLFF.

This clone was seen a single time. The chain employs TRBV14 and TRBJ2-5, with D perhaps TRBD2 (5 bases). The DNA end favors TRBJ2-7, so the J call may be wrong. Germline CDR1 and CDR2: SGHDN and FVKESK. The CDR3 contains 14 residues. The CDR3 loop reads CASSAGILPYEQYF. The DNA of the CDR3 is TGTGCCAGCAGCGCGGGTATACTTCCCTACGAGCAGTACTTC.

The chain uses TRBV15 and TRBJ1-1; no clear D. The CDR3 has 17 amino acids. V lost 3 bases, J lost 0 bases, and 17 bases lay in between. The germline gives CDR1 LNHNV, CDR2 YYDKDF (reference sequence). In DNA, the CDR3 is TGTGCCACCAGCAGTCTCGGGATGGCTAGGATGAACACTGAAGCTTTCTTT. As protein: CATSSLGMARMNTEAFF.

The chain recombines TRBV6-1 with TRBJ2-2; D is perhaps TRBD1 (6 bases). Trimming took off 1 base at V and 5 bases at J, with 14 bases between the two ends. Per the germline V gene, CDR1 is MNHNS and CDR2 is SASEGT. This CDR3 comprises 16 residues. CDR3 nucleotide sequence: TGTGCCAGCAGTGAAGGGGGGACATGGTATACCGGGGAGCTGTTTTTT. Translating it yields CASSEGGTWYTGELFF.

The chain couples TRBV18 to TRBJ2-2; TRBD1 is a possible D gene (7 bases). Germline V gene sequence: CDR1 KGHSH, CDR2 LQKENI. The CDR3 loop spans 15 amino acids. The ends were cut back, 3 bases at V and 1 base at J, with 9 bases in the middle. The chain's CDR3 is CASSPQGGNTGELFF. DNA for the CDR3: TGTGCCAGCTCACCGCAGGGGGGGAACACCGGGGAGCTGTTTTTT.

V is TRBV27 and J is TRBJ1-6, with a weak D call TRBD1 (5 bases). The germline CDR1 and CDR2 sequences are MNHEY and SMNVEV (reference sequence). The CDR3 sequence is 14 residues long. The V end lost 3 bases, the J end lost 9 bases, and 12 bases lay between the germline ends. CDR3 protein: CASSFGQGGSPLHF. DNA of the CDR3: TGTGCCAGCAGTTTCGGGCAGGGTGGTTCACCCCTCCACTTT.

V gene TRBV6-1 combines with J gene TRBJ1-2; tentatively, D is TRBD1 (5 bases). V lost 6 bases, J lost 2 bases, and 16 bases lay in between. Germline V lookup: CDR1 MNHNS, CDR2 SASEGT. This CDR3 has 15 amino acids. CDR3 DNA: TGTGCCAGCAGCGGGAGCGGGACTACGAACTATGGCTACACCTTC. This codes for CASSGSGTTNYGYTF.

The chain links TRBV18 to TRBJ1-4, with 8 bases identical to TRBD1. V was clipped by 2 bases and J by 7 bases; unmatched bases: 3. This CDR3 region has 14 residues. Per germline, CDR1 KGHSH and CDR2 LQKENI. The CDR3 sequence is CASSPTGGGEKLFF. The CDR3 nucleotides are TGTGCCAGCTCACCAACAGGGGGAGGTGAAAAACTGTTTTTT.

This chain's CDR3 is CASSVLNRVGTGELFF. Here the CDR3 DNA reads TGTGCCAGCAGCGTCTTAAACAGGGTGGGGACCGGGGAGCTGTTTTTT. The V gene is TRBV9, the J gene TRBJ2-2; possible D gene TRBD1, 6 bases. The CDR3 loop spans 16 amino acids. From germline, CDR1 is SGDLS and CDR2 YYNGEE. V lost 2 bases to trimming and J lost 5 bases, with 16 bases between them.

The rearrangement links TRBV7-9 to TRBJ1-4; no firm D call. The CDR3 is made up of 16 amino acids. Deletions cut 0 bases from V and 4 bases from J, with 12 bases between. Per germline, CDR1 SEHNR and CDR2 FQNEAQ (reference sequence). This chain's CDR3 is CASSLAFQVINEKLFF. The CDR3 nucleotides are TGTGCCAGCAGCTTAGCGTTCCAGGTGATTAATGAAAAACTGTTTTTT.

This clone was observed a single time. The rearrangement links TRBV9 to TRBJ2-7; D is perhaps TRBD2 (5 bases). The CDR3 sequence is 14 residues long. Germline-derived CDR1 and CDR2 are SGDLS and YYNGEE. The V and J ends lost 4 bases and 0 bases respectively, with 11 bases between them. The CDR3 DNA sequence: TGTGCCAGCAGCCCTGGAGGTGGCTCCTACGAGCAGTACTTC. Translating it yields CASSPGGGSYEQYF.